These 2 T cell receptor beta chains share one sample of origin, sequenced in a study of T cells in Graves' hyperthyroidism and ophthalmopathy. TCR beta CDR3 region amplification was performed from RNA transcripts. A set of HTBI primers served as the primers for a first-round RT-PCR of the TCR CDR3. TCRdb redid the calling of the multiplex PCR reads with MiXCR, one entry per CDR3 protein. The table lists a few hundred thousand distinct CDR3 sequences, around a sixth of them singletons. Sequencing input: blood. The receptors shown here come from a man younger than 30 with Graves' ophthalmopathy.

There are a few counts of this clonotype. The chain links TRBV20-1 to TRBJ2-4, with 11 bases fitting TRBD1. Germline trimming cut 4 bases from V and 6 bases from J; bases unmatched to any gene: 11. Germline V CDR1 and CDR2: DFQATT, SNEGSKA (reference sequence). This CDR3 has 16 amino acids. The CDR3 nucleotides read TGCAGTGCTAAAGGGACAGGGGGTAAAATAGCAAACATTCAGTACTTC. It translates to CSAKGTGGKIANIQYF.

V and J are TRBV7-8 and TRBJ2-2; D call uncertain. The germline V gene has CDR1 SGHVS and CDR2 FQNEAQ. This CDR3 region has 12 residues. Trimming took 9 bases from V and 4 from J, leaving 9 bases between them. As DNA, the CDR3 is TGTGCCAGTCAGGCCTTCACCGGGGAGCTGTTTTTT. Translation gives CASQAFTGELFF.